These 18 T cell receptor beta chains share one sample of origin, sequenced in a study of OX40 agonist ivuxolimab in advanced cancers. Libraries were prepared by immunoSEQ multiplex PCR; TCRdb keeps only in-frame clonotypes and omits some of them. The data contain tens of thousands of clones, 65% to 85% of them singletons. Sequencing used CD4+ or CD8+ T cells sorted from blood, obtained in a trial of the OX40 agonist ivuxolimab. These receptor sequences come from an adult with an advanced solid tumor such as melanoma, head and neck, liver or kidney cancer.

The chain has TRBV7-2 and TRBJ1-2, with TRBD1 matching 10 bases. J lost 7 bases, V lost 5 bases, and 7 bases had no gene match. CDR3 size: 14 residues. From germline, CDR1 is SGHTA and CDR2 FQGNSA. CDR3 in DNA: TGTGCCAGCAGCCAATCGCGGGACAGGGGTGGCTACACCTTC. It yields the protein CASSQSRDRGGYTF.

This chain connects TRBV5-6 to TRBJ2-7; 11 positions match TRBD2. The CDR3 is 17 amino acids. CDR1 and CDR2 (germline): SGHDT, YYEEEE. The V and J ends lost 4 bases and 3 bases, in that order; junction bases with no gene match: 12. CDR3 sequence reads: CASSPVGTSGLDYEQYF. The DNA for the CDR3 is TGTGCCAGCAGCCCAGTCGGGACTAGCGGTTTGGACTACGAGCAGTACTTC.

The J gene is TRBJ2-4, the V gene TRBV7-9; D remains ambiguous. Germline-derived CDR1 and CDR2 are SEHNR and FQNEAQ (reference sequence). The V and J ends lost 0 bases and 9 bases respectively, with 9 bases between them. The CDR3 has 13 amino acids. This CDR3 is CASSLAGSSIQYF. The CDR3 nucleotides read TGTGCCAGCAGCTTAGCGGGGTCGAGCATTCAGTACTTC. Variable domain in full (rest from reference TRBV7-9 and TRBJ2-4): DTGVSQNPRHKITKRGQNVTFRCDPISEHNRLYWYRQTLGQGPEFLTYFQNEAQLEKSRLLSDRFSAERPKGSFSTLEIQRTEQGDSAMYLCASSLAGSSIQYFGAGTRLSVL.

J is TRBJ2-1 and V is TRBV19; the D is unclear. CDR1 is LNHDA, CDR2 SQIVND, per germline (reference sequence). The ends were cut back, 3 bases at V and 7 bases at J, with 10 bases in the middle. The CDR3 has 13 amino acids. CDR3 protein: CASSISFANEQFF. The CDR3 DNA reads as TGTGCCAGTAGTATTAGCTTCGCTAATGAGCAGTTCTTC.

The chain has TRBV7-2 and TRBJ1-4, with a tentative D call TRBD1 (5 bases). Looked up from germline, CDR1 is SGHTA and CDR2 is FQGNSA. This CDR3 contains 15 residues. V was trimmed by 4 bases and J by 3 bases, leaving 12 bases between them. The chain's CDR3 is CASSSIGAPNEKLFF. For the CDR3, the DNA is TGTGCCAGCAGCTCTATAGGGGCCCCTAATGAAAAACTGTTTTTT.

V usage is TRBV2 and J usage is TRBJ1-5, with D unclear. This CDR3 is 15 amino acids long. Trimming shortened V by 3 bases and J by 0 bases, and 9 bases separated the two germline ends. Germline CDR1 SNHLY, CDR2 FYNNEI. CDR3 sequence (DNA): TGTGCCAGCAGTGATGACGGCCCTAGCAATCAGCCCCAGCATTTT. Residues: CASSDDGPSNQPQHF.

This sequence joins TRBV29-1 and TRBJ2-7, with D perhaps TRBD2 (5 bases). Trimming took off 5 bases at V and 6 bases at J, with 11 bases between the two ends. The CDR3 has 11 amino acids. CDR1 SQVTM and CDR2 ANQGSEA come from the germline V gene. The CDR3 sequence is CSVQKGSEQYF. DNA of the CDR3: TGCAGCGTTCAAAAAGGGAGCGAGCAGTACTTC.

The chain couples TRBV12-5 to TRBJ2-1, with D possibly matching TRBD2 (6 bases). This CDR3 region has 15 residues. Between the trimmed V and J ends, which lost 1 base and 16 bases, there was a span of 23 bases. Germline lookup yields CDR1 LGHNT and CDR2 FRNRAP. This CDR3 reads CASGLEGGNGVHRFF. The CDR3 DNA sequence: TGTGCTAGTGGTTTGGAAGGAGGGAATGGAGTACATCGATTCTTC. The variable domain in full, completed from reference TRBV12-5 and TRBJ2-1, reads DARVTQTPRHKVTEMGQEVTMRCQPILGHNTVFWYRQTMMQGLELLAYFRNRAPLDDSGMPKDRFSAEMPDATLATLKIQPSEPRDSAVYFCASGLEGGNGVHRFFGPGTRLTVL.

This chain connects TRBV7-2 to TRBJ1-3, with D hard to call. The V gene lost 5 bases and the J gene lost 0 bases, with 11 bases spanning the gap. Germline values: CDR1 SGHTA, CDR2 FQGNSA. The CDR3 is made up of 15 amino acids. The CDR3: CASSPYITSGNTIYF. The CDR3 DNA is TGTGCCAGCAGCCCTTACATTACCTCTGGAAACACCATATATTTT.

The chain couples TRBV4-2 to TRBJ2-5, with D possibly TRBD2 on 5 matching bases. Germline assignment: CDR1 LGHNA and CDR2 YNFKEQ. The CDR3 covers 15 residues. Trimming left V 1 base short and J 2 bases short, with 11 bases between. The CDR3 sequence: CASSQGRGSQETQYF. The CDR3 DNA sequence: TGTGCCAGCAGCCAAGGGCGAGGGAGTCAAGAGACCCAGTACTTC.

The gene calls are TRBV14 and TRBJ1-3, with D unresolved. The V and J ends lost 0 bases and 0 bases respectively, with 9 bases between them. CDR3 length: 16 residues. CDR1 is SGHDN, CDR2 FVKESK, per germline. The CDR3 DNA reads TGTGCCAGCAGCCAAGATTTCACACACTCTGGAAACACCATATATTTT. Translation gives CASSQDFTHSGNTIYF.

The chain employs TRBV6-5 and TRBJ2-5; 9 bases align to TRBD2. This CDR3 spans 14 amino acids. CDR1 and CDR2 (germline): MNHEY, SVGAGI. V lost 0 bases and J lost 4; bases outside the gene matches: 0. CDR3 region: CASSYSSGRETQYF. CDR3 nucleotides: TGTGCCAGCAGTTACTCTAGCGGGAGAGAGACCCAGTACTTC.

This clone has only a few counts. The V and J genes are TRBV18 and TRBJ2-7; D is undetermined. This CDR3 comprises 12 residues. CDR1 is KGHSH and CDR2 is LQKENI in the germline V gene. The ends were cut back, 3 bases at V and 2 bases at J, with 5 bases in the middle. The CDR3 DNA follows: TGTGCCAGCTCACCGAGAGCCTACGAGCAGTACTTC. This translates into CASSPRAYEQYF.

V and J are TRBV10-3 and TRBJ2-7; TRBD1 is a possible D gene (6 bases). The CDR3 has 15 residues. V lost 3 bases, J lost 1 base, and 13 bases lay in between. Germline CDR1 reads ENHRY; CDR2 reads SYGVKD. Here the CDR3 DNA reads TGTGCCATCAGTGACTACAGAAGGGGGTCCTACGAGCAGTACTTC. It translates to CAISDYRRGSYEQYF.

V is TRBV6-5 and J is TRBJ1-1; no firm D call. V shed 0 bases and J shed 7 bases, with 6 bases lying between them. The CDR3 spans 12 residues. CDR1 and CDR2 from the germline V gene are MNHEY and SVGAGI. The CDR3 region is CASSYSSDEAFF. The CDR3 coding sequence is TGTGCCAGCAGTTACTCGTCAGATGAAGCTTTCTTT.

In its sample, this clone ranks as medium-sized. The chain uses TRBV6-5 and TRBJ1-1; a weak D match, TRBD1 (5 bases). V lost 4 bases, J lost 4 bases, and 10 bases lay in between. The CDR3 is 13 amino acids. The V gene's germline CDR1 is MNHEY and CDR2 SVGAGI. The CDR3 bases are TGTGCCAGCAGTTGGTCGGGGGGCACTGAAGCTTTCTTT. It encodes CASSWSGGTEAFF.

The chain couples TRBV29-1 to TRBJ2-2, with D possibly being TRBD1 (5 bases). V lost 7 bases and J lost 0, with 12 bases in between. The CDR3 is 14 amino acids. Germline values: CDR1 SQVTM, CDR2 ANQGSEA. The CDR3 DNA is TGCAGCGCAGACAGTTCCGCGAACACCGGGGAGCTGTTTTTT. Translated: CSADSSANTGELFF.

The rearrangement uses TRBV27 and TRBJ1-4; 7 bases fit TRBD1. V lost 6 bases and J lost 8; bases outside the gene matches: 9. The CDR3 sequence is 14 residues long. Germline CDR1 MNHEY, CDR2 SMNVEV (reference sequence). The CDR3 bases are TGTGCCAGCAGCATGGACAGGAGCGTGGAAAAACTGTTTTTT. It specifies CASSMDRSVEKLFF.